The 13 T cell receptor beta chains listed next were all sequenced from one sample in a study of blood T cell repertoires in COVID-19. TCRdb keeps only in-frame clones here, not all; method: immunoSEQ multiplex PCR. The sample lists just over 50,000 clones; 86% were seen once. The specimen sequenced was peripheral blood. The source is a man at least 80 years old with active COVID-19.

The J gene is TRBJ1-1, the V gene TRBV7-9, with TRBD1 matching over 7 bases. The CDR3 loop spans 16 amino acids. Germline V gives CDR1 SEHNR, CDR2 FQNEAQ (reference sequence). Trimming cost V 0 bases and J 0 bases; bases outside gene matches: 4. CDR3 residues: CASSLAPDRVNTEAFF. In nucleotides, the CDR3 is TGTGCCAGCAGCTTAGCCCCCGACAGGGTGAACACTGAAGCTTTCTTT.

The V and J genes are TRBV27 and TRBJ2-1; the D gene is possibly TRBD2 (5 bases). Germline lookup yields CDR1 MNHEY and CDR2 SMNVEV (reference sequence). Trimming left V 7 bases short and J 9 bases short, with 16 bases between. This CDR3 spans 13 amino acids. CDR3 nucleotides: TGTGCCAGCATGAGCGGCCGAGTGAGTGAGCAGTTCTTC. This sequence encodes CASMSGRVSEQFF.

V is TRBV7-3 and J is TRBJ1-4, with 7 bases matching TRBD1. The germline V gene has CDR1 SGHTA and CDR2 FQGTGA. The CDR3 loop spans 17 amino acids. The ends lost 4 bases at V and 7 bases at J; junction bases unmatched: 15. The CDR3 sequence: CASSYTRDRALVEKLFF. The CDR3 bases are TGTGCCAGCAGCTATACCCGGGACAGAGCCCTAGTTGAAAAACTGTTTTTT.

This chain connects TRBV19 to TRBJ1-1, with 10 bases matching TRBD1. Per the germline V gene, CDR1 is LNHDA and CDR2 is SQIVND (reference sequence). The CDR3 has 14 amino acids. V lost 9 bases and J lost 0; bases outside the gene matches: 4. The CDR3 DNA reads TGTGCCAGAGGACAGGGGGAAATGAACACTGAAGCTTTCTTT. Amino acids: CARGQGEMNTEAFF.

This sequence joins TRBV27 and TRBJ1-6; possibly TRBD1 for D (5 bases). Trimming cost V 5 bases and J 2 bases, with 16 bases left between them. Looked up from germline, CDR1 is MNHEY and CDR2 is SMNVEV (reference sequence). The CDR3 has 17 residues. The CDR3 here is CASSPQKGQAYNSPLHF. Written as DNA, the CDR3 is TGTGCCAGCAGTCCACAAAAGGGGCAGGCCTATAATTCACCCCTCCACTTT.

This clone was detected only once. The chain recombines TRBV2 with TRBJ1-5; 8 bases line up with TRBD1. Germline-derived CDR1 and CDR2 are SNHLY and FYNNEI. The CDR3 has 15 amino acids. Trimming removed 6 bases from V and 5 bases from J; junction bases left unmatched: 9. CDR3 loop: CASRKTTGEDQPQHF. DNA for the CDR3: TGTGCCAGCAGAAAGACGACAGGGGAAGATCAGCCCCAGCATTTT.

The chain is built from TRBV30 and TRBJ2-1, with TRBD2 identical over 7 bases. This CDR3 spans 12 amino acids. V was pared by 5 bases and J by 7 bases, with 5 bases of the junction left unmatched. CDR1 is GTSNPN, CDR2 SVGIG, per germline (reference sequence). The CDR3 DNA sequence: TGTGCCTGGGGCGGCGGGAGAAATGAGCAGTTCTTC. Its translation is CAWGGGRNEQFF.

V gene TRBV30 combines with J gene TRBJ2-7; 7 bases are a match to TRBD2. The CDR3 runs 12 residues. CDR1 is GTSNPN, CDR2 SVGIG, per germline (reference sequence). CDR3: CAGRETSYEQYF. The CDR3 bases are TGTGCTGGGCGGGAGACCTCCTACGAGCAGTACTTC. The full variable domain, completed using reference TRBV30 and TRBJ2-7, is SQTIHQWPATLVQPVGSPLSLECTVEGTSNPNLYWYRQAAGRGLQLLFYSVGIGQISSEVPQNLSASRPQDRQFILSSKKLLLSDSGFYLCAGRETSYEQYFGPGTRLTVT.

For this clone: One end of the junction does not line up with germline, which may come from a read error. The chain has TRBV27 and TRBJ2-2, with D perhaps TRBD2 (7 bases). This CDR3 has 14 amino acids. Germline CDR1 MNHEY, CDR2 SMNVEV (reference sequence). CDR3: CASRRGRNTGELLF. The CDR3 nucleotides are TGTGCCAGCAGGCGGGGGCGAAACACCGGGGAGCTGCTTTTT.

CDR3 DNA sequence: TGTGCCTGGAGTGTACAGGGCGGAAAAATAGCTTTCTTT. Protein: CAWSVQGGKIAFF. The V gene is TRBV30, the J gene TRBJ1-1, with TRBD1 as a possible D gene (6 bases). CDR1 and CDR2 from the germline V gene are GTSNPN and SVGIG (reference sequence). V was shortened by 0 bases and J by 10 bases, with 15 bases between the two germline ends. This CDR3 comprises 13 residues.

The J gene is TRBJ2-6, the V gene TRBV15, with 14 bases fitting TRBD2. There are 21 residues in the CDR3. From germline, CDR1 is LNHNV and CDR2 YYDKDF (reference sequence). Trimming took 0 bases from V and 6 from J; bases not matched to a gene: 13. CDR3 nucleotides: TGTGCCACCAGCAGAGATCATAGCCAGGGACTAGCGGGAGTCGTGGCCAACGTCCTGACTTTC. Translated: CATSRDHSQGLAGVVANVLTF.

The chain has TRBV6-5 and TRBJ1-1; D unresolved. CDR1 is MNHEY and CDR2 is SVGAGI in the germline V gene. This CDR3 comprises 11 residues. Trimming cost V 6 bases and J 9 bases, with 11 bases left between them. The CDR3 DNA reads TGTGCCAGCAGCCCCCTCGAGCAAGCTTTCTTT. Its protein is CASSPLEQAFF.

This chain links TRBV7-9 with TRBJ1-2; 9 nucleotides agree with TRBD1. V was clipped by 4 bases and J by 8 bases; unmatched bases: 11. Per germline, CDR1 SEHNR and CDR2 FQNEAQ (reference sequence). The CDR3 has 15 amino acids. In DNA form, the CDR3 reads TGTGCCAGCAGCTCCGCTTCACGGACAGGGGAAGGCTACACCTTC. It translates to CASSSASRTGEGYTF.